A single sample gave rise to the 25 T cell receptor beta chains below, sequenced in a study of cytomegalovirus exposure and HLA in healthy donors. PCR involved 60 Vbeta and 13 Jbeta primers. Libraries were prepared by immunoSEQ multiplex PCR; TCRdb keeps only in-frame clonotypes and omits some of them. The sample contains about 97,000 clones, roughly four fifths of which appear only once. Sequences were obtained from PBMCs. These receptors were taken from a middle-aged man in good health and CMV-seronegative.

Of note for this clone: A read error may account for a junction end that differs from germline. The J gene is TRBJ1-3, the V gene TRBV18; TRBD1 is a possible D gene (6 bases). Germline assignment: CDR1 KGHSH and CDR2 LQKENI. This CDR3 spans 16 amino acids. The CDR3 DNA reads TGTGCCAGCTCGTCTTCGGGGGGCGCTAGTGGAGACACCATATATTTT. The encoded protein is CASSSSGGASGDTIYF.

The chain is built from TRBV5-1 and TRBJ1-4; TRBD1 aligns across 7 bases. Germline CDR1 SGHRS, CDR2 YFSETQ. The CDR3 is 15 amino acids. Trimming removed 0 bases from V and 5 bases from J; junction bases left unmatched: 4. Written as DNA, the CDR3 is TGCGCCAGCAGCTTGGCGGGACAGCAAAATGAAAAACTGTTTTTT. Its translation is CASSLAGQQNEKLFF.

The chain employs TRBV2 and TRBJ1-6, with D hard to call. Germline CDR1 is SNHLY and CDR2 is FYNNEI. V was shortened by 1 base and J by 7 bases, with 11 bases between the two germline ends. There are 15 residues in the CDR3. CDR3 nucleotides: TGTGCCAGCAGTGAAGGGGCAGAACTCAATTCACCCCTCCACTTT. Translated: CASSEGAELNSPLHF.

This chain joins TRBV18 and TRBJ2-1; a weak D match, TRBD2 (5 bases). The CDR3 sequence is 14 residues long. Trimming cost V 0 bases and J 9 bases, with 12 bases left between them. Germline V gene lookup returns CDR1 KGHSH and CDR2 LQKENI. CDR3 coding DNA: TGTGCCAGCTCACCACCTCTCGCGGGCACTGAGCAGTTCTTC. Its protein product is CASSPPLAGTEQFF.

This clone was observed a single time. The chain carries TRBV5-4 and TRBJ2-7; maybe TRBD1 (6 bases). Trimming pared 3 bases from V and 0 bases from J, leaving 10 bases between. The CDR3 runs to 14 residues. Per germline, CDR1 SGHNT and CDR2 YYREEE (reference sequence). CDR3 sequence reads: CASSWDIHSYEQYF. CDR3 coding DNA: TGTGCCAGCAGCTGGGACATACACTCCTACGAGCAGTACTTC.

V usage is TRBV7-6 and J usage is TRBJ1-2; 12 nucleotides agree with TRBD1. The CDR3 has 15 residues. V trimming: 5 bases; J trimming: 3 bases; junction bases outside the gene matches: 4. CDR1 and CDR2 from the germline V gene are SGHVS and FNYEAQ. The CDR3 DNA is TGTGCCAGCAGCCAGGGGACAGGGGGCTACTATGGCTACACCTTC. Translation: CASSQGTGGYYGYTF. The variable domain in full, completed from reference TRBV7-6 and TRBJ1-2, reads GAGVSQSPRYKVTKRGQDVALRCDPISGHVSLYWYRQALGQGPEFLTYFNYEAQQDKSGLPNDRFSAERPEGSISTLTIQRTEQRDSAMYRCASSQGTGGYYGYTFGSGTRLTVV.

This clone has more than one count but fewer than ten. The rearrangement uses TRBV6-1 and TRBJ1-1, with 7 bases matching TRBD1. J was trimmed by 1 base and V by 6 bases; bases with no gene match: 8. Germline CDR1 is MNHNS and CDR2 is SASEGT. The CDR3 totals 15 residues. Here the CDR3 reads CASSVDRVSNTEAFF. Written as DNA, the CDR3 is TGTGCCAGCAGCGTAGACAGGGTTTCGAACACTGAAGCTTTCTTT.

This clone showed up just a few times. V gene TRBV4-1 combines with J gene TRBJ1-2; D remains unclear. CDR1 is MGHRA, CDR2 YSYEKL, per germline. Trimming took 0 bases from V and 1 from J, leaving 6 bases between them. This CDR3 is built from 14 residues. CDR3 loop: CASSQDRSNYGYTF. The CDR3, as DNA: TGCGCCAGCAGCCAAGATCGCAGTAACTATGGCTACACCTTC.

The chain couples TRBV19 to TRBJ1-1, with D possibly TRBD1 on 6 matching bases. Germline V lookup: CDR1 LNHDA, CDR2 SQIVND (reference sequence). Deletions cut 2 bases from V and 1 base from J, with 8 bases between. The CDR3 runs to 14 residues. CDR3 sequence reads: CASSINRANTEAFF. CDR3 sequence (DNA): TGTGCCAGTAGTATAAACAGGGCGAACACTGAAGCTTTCTTT.

V is TRBV4-1 and J is TRBJ2-3; D possibly corresponds to TRBD2 (6 bases). The V end was cut by 4 bases, the J end by 1 base, with 18 bases between. CDR1 and CDR2 (germline): MGHRA, YSYEKL. The CDR3 covers 17 residues. The CDR3 sequence: CASSRGVFGGRTDTQYF. The CDR3 DNA reads TGCGCCAGCAGCCGGGGGGTCTTCGGGGGACGCACAGATACGCAGTATTTT.

The chain employs TRBV7-2 and TRBJ2-1; TRBD2 agrees at 11 bases. This CDR3 has 19 amino acids. Germline CDR1 reads SGHTA; CDR2 reads FQGNSA. Trimming removed 1 base from V and 0 bases from J; junction bases left unmatched: 8. In nucleotides, the CDR3 is TGTGCCAGCAGCTTAGTAGCCCCCACTAGCGGGGGCTCCTACAATGAGCAGTTCTTC. Its protein is CASSLVAPTSGGSYNEQFF.

The CDR3 sequence: CASSPGQGAYEQYF. The CDR3 DNA reads as TGCGCCAGCAGCCCGGGACAGGGGGCCTACGAGCAGTACTTC. The gene calls are TRBV4-1 and TRBJ2-7; 11 positions match TRBD1. Germline values: CDR1 MGHRA, CDR2 YSYEKL. This CDR3 has 14 residues. V trimming: 4 bases; J trimming: 2 bases; junction bases outside the gene matches: 1.

The chain combines TRBV9 with TRBJ2-7; tentative D call: TRBD1 (5 bases). This CDR3 has 15 amino acids. The V end was cut by 0 bases, the J end by 4 bases, with 14 bases between. Germline values: CDR1 SGDLS, CDR2 YYNGEE. CDR3 residues: CASSVVPGWVYEQYF. The CDR3 bases are TGTGCCAGCAGCGTAGTCCCAGGGTGGGTATACGAGCAGTACTTC.

This clone was detected many times. This chain connects TRBV7-2 to TRBJ1-4; no clear D gene. V lost 2 bases, J lost 8 bases, and 15 bases lay in between. The CDR3 has 15 residues. CDR1 and CDR2 (germline): SGHTA, FQGNSA. The CDR3 protein is CASSLTYLAGEKLFF. The CDR3 DNA follows: TGTGCCAGCAGCTTAACCTATCTGGCGGGGGAAAAACTGTTTTTT.

The chain carries TRBV19 and TRBJ2-5; a weak D match, TRBD1 (6 bases). V was shortened by 6 bases and J by 1 base, with 9 bases between the two germline ends. There are 13 residues in the CDR3. Per the germline V gene, CDR1 is LNHDA and CDR2 is SQIVND (reference sequence). The CDR3 region is CASSEDSQETQYF. CDR3 coding DNA: TGTGCCAGTAGCGAGGACAGCCAAGAGACCCAGTACTTC.

This clone was counted between two and nine times. The chain joins TRBV6-1 to TRBJ1-4; weak D call: TRBD1 (5 bases). Trimming pared 2 bases from V and 8 bases from J, leaving 15 bases between. The CDR3 is 15 amino acids. Per germline, CDR1 MNHNS and CDR2 SASEGT. The CDR3 coding sequence is TGTGCCAGCAGTGAACAGGGTGGGGGGTCAGAAAAACTGTTTTTT. Its protein is CASSEQGGGSEKLFF.

This clone was found a few times. The chain uses TRBV5-1 and TRBJ2-3; 11 bases fit TRBD2. Germline V gives CDR1 SGHRS, CDR2 YFSETQ. The V segment lost 2 bases and the J segment 4 bases; nucleotides outside the gene matches: 9. The CDR3 is 17 residues long. The CDR3 DNA follows: TGCGCCAGCAGCTTAGGGACTAGCGGCTTCGTAGCAGATACGCAGTATTTT. This gives the protein CASSLGTSGFVADTQYF.

The J gene is TRBJ2-3, the V gene TRBV7-9; D is unresolved. CDR3 length equals 17 residues. CDR1 and CDR2 from the germline V gene are SEHNR and FQNEAQ (reference sequence). Deletions cut 4 bases from V and 4 bases from J, with 21 bases between. CDR3 residues: CASSSRGGAMSADTQYF. The CDR3 DNA sequence: TGTGCCAGCAGCTCTCGTGGTGGTGCTATGAGCGCAGATACGCAGTATTTT.

The rearrangement joins TRBV19 to TRBJ2-7; tentatively, D is TRBD1 (5 bases). Trimming pared 3 bases from V and 3 bases from J, leaving 12 bases between. In germline, CDR1 is LNHDA, CDR2 SQIVND (reference sequence). The CDR3 spans 14 residues. The CDR3 DNA reads TGTGCCAGTAGTATTTCGACAGCTTACTACGAGCAGTACTTC. Translating it yields CASSISTAYYEQYF.

V and J are TRBV2 and TRBJ2-6, with 7 bases that match TRBD2. From germline, CDR1 is SNHLY and CDR2 FYNNEI. Trimming removed 8 bases from V and 3 bases from J; junction bases left unmatched: 13. This CDR3 region has 17 residues. The CDR3 coding sequence is TGTGCCAGCCGACGGGACGGATCGGGGGGTGGGGCCAACGTCCTGACTTTC. This sequence encodes CASRRDGSGGGANVLTF.

The chain recombines TRBV19 with TRBJ1-2; 11 bases align to TRBD1. The J segment lost 7 bases and the V segment lost 9 bases, leaving 7 bases of the junction unmatched. This CDR3 is 13 amino acids long. CDR1 LNHDA and CDR2 SQIVND come from the germline V gene (reference sequence). The CDR3 protein is CASWDRGDVGYTF. CDR3 nucleotide sequence: TGTGCCAGCTGGGACAGGGGGGACGTTGGCTACACCTTC.

The J gene is TRBJ1-5, the V gene TRBV18, with 12 bases matching TRBD1. Germline assignment: CDR1 KGHSH and CDR2 LQKENI. The CDR3 totals 17 residues. The V segment lost 4 bases and the J segment 1 base; nucleotides outside the gene matches: 5. The CDR3 reads CASSRTGQGASNQPQHF. CDR3 DNA: TGTGCCAGCTCACGAACGGGACAGGGGGCGAGCAATCAGCCCCAGCATTTT.

The genes are TRBV30 and TRBJ1-5; 9 nucleotides line up with TRBD1. The CDR3 contains 16 residues. V lost 1 base, J lost 1 base, and 5 bases stayed unmatched. Germline V gene lookup returns CDR1 GTSNPN and CDR2 SVGIG (reference sequence). As DNA, the CDR3 is TGTGCCTGGAGTGCTCGACAGGGGGAGAGCAATCAGCCCCAGCATTTT. Residues: CAWSARQGESNQPQHF.

The chain is built from TRBV6-5 and TRBJ1-5; the match to TRBD1 covers 7 bases. CDR1 and CDR2 from the germline V gene are MNHEY and SVGAGI. Losses at the gene ends were 6 bases for V and 4 bases for J; bases not matched to a gene: 6. The CDR3 runs to 14 residues. This CDR3 is CASRKGQLNQPQHF. The CDR3 nucleotides are TGTGCCAGCAGGAAGGGACAGCTGAATCAGCCCCAGCATTTT.

The V gene is TRBV29-1, the J gene TRBJ1-1, with D possibly matching TRBD1 (6 bases). In germline, CDR1 is SQVTM, CDR2 ANQGSEA. This CDR3 is built from 12 residues. Trimming took 4 bases from V and 5 from J, leaving 11 bases between them. CDR3 in DNA: TGCAGCGTTGCCCCCAGGGGTACTGAAGCTTTCTTT. Translating gives CSVAPRGTEAFF. The complete variable domain, with remaining parts taken from reference TRBV29-1 and TRBJ1-1, reads SAVISQKPSRDICQRGTSLTIQCQVDSQVTMMFWYRQQPGQSLTLIATANQGSEATYESGFVIDKFPISRPNLTFSTLTVSNMSPEDSSIYLCSVAPRGTEAFFGQGTRLTVV.